Presented here are 24 T cell receptor beta chains from one specimen sequenced in a study of blood T cell repertoires in COVID-19. Libraries were prepared by immunoSEQ multiplex PCR; TCRdb keeps only in-frame clonotypes and omits some of them. Here the sample spans around 100,000 clones, approximately 90% being singletons. The sequencing input was peripheral blood. The receptors originated from a man aged 50 to 60 with active COVID-19.

The CDR3 region is CASSQFWTENTGELFF. The CDR3 region has the DNA TGCGCCAGCAGTCAATTTTGGACAGAGAACACCGGGGAGCTGTTTTTT. The V gene is TRBV23-1, the J gene TRBJ2-2, with D perhaps TRBD1 (6 bases). TRBV23-1 is flagged as an ORF with uncertain function. With 1 base removed from V and 1 base from J, the gap between germline ends came to 10 bases. The CDR3 loop spans 16 amino acids.

The chain combines TRBV9 with TRBJ2-1; TRBD2 matches 7 bases. Germline lookup yields CDR1 SGDLS and CDR2 YYNGEE. The CDR3 has 15 amino acids. With V trimmed by 0 bases and J by 7 bases, 7 bases remained unmatched. The CDR3 spells CASSVDGRSGNEQFF. Written as DNA, the CDR3 is TGTGCCAGCAGCGTAGACGGGAGGTCTGGTAATGAGCAGTTCTTC.

The chain employs TRBV4-2 and TRBJ2-1; D may be TRBD2 (5 bases). V lost 0 bases and J 8 bases, leaving 14 bases between the germline ends. Per germline, CDR1 LGHNA and CDR2 YNFKEQ. The CDR3 runs to 15 residues. The chain's CDR3 is CASSQDSAGRDEQFF. The CDR3 DNA is TGTGCCAGCAGCCAAGATTCGGCGGGTCGGGATGAGCAGTTCTTC.

The V and J genes are TRBV6-5 and TRBJ2-5, with D perhaps TRBD1 (7 bases). The CDR3 is 14 amino acids. Germline V CDR1 and CDR2: MNHEY, SVGAGI. Between the trimmed V and J ends, which lost 8 bases and 1 base, there was a span of 14 bases. The CDR3 is CASGGTAPQETQYF. CDR3 DNA sequence: TGTGCCAGCGGGGGGACAGCCCCCCAAGAGACCCAGTACTTC.

The chain is built from TRBV28 and TRBJ2-1; 7 bases align to TRBD2. The V and J ends lost 2 bases and 4 bases, in that order; junction bases with no gene match: 2. This CDR3 is built from 14 residues. Germline V CDR1 and CDR2: MDHEN, SYDVKM. CDR3 region: CASSLAGDYNEQFF. Here the CDR3 DNA reads TGTGCCAGCAGTTTAGCGGGAGATTACAATGAGCAGTTCTTC.

J is TRBJ1-5 and V is TRBV18; no clear D gene. V was clipped by 6 bases and J by 7 bases, with 13 bases between them. Germline V lookup: CDR1 KGHSH, CDR2 LQKENI. This CDR3 contains 13 residues. In nucleotides, the CDR3 is TGTGCCAGCTCTCACGGCCCGGGGCAGCCCCAGCATTTT. Translation gives CASSHGPGQPQHF.

The chain couples TRBV11-2 to TRBJ2-1; no definite D call. This CDR3 spans 16 amino acids. Trimming took off 2 bases at V and 7 bases at J, with 18 bases between the two ends. Germline lookup yields CDR1 SGHAT and CDR2 FQNNGV. The CDR3 bases are TGTGCCAGCAGCTTACATTCTGGCGGTATTATAAATGAGCAGTTCTTC. Residues: CASSLHSGGIINEQFF.

The genes are TRBV10-3 and TRBJ2-7; D uncertain. Germline CDR1 is ENHRY and CDR2 is SYGVKD. Trimming shortened V by 5 bases and J by 7 bases, and 12 bases separated the two germline ends. The length of the CDR3 is 12 residues. This chain's CDR3 is CAISQQPPEQYV. Here the CDR3 DNA reads TGTGCCATCAGTCAACAGCCCCCGGAGCAGTACGTC.

The J gene is TRBJ1-3, the V gene TRBV9, with 12 bases fitting TRBD1. The CDR3 runs 16 residues. V was clipped by 3 bases and J by 2 bases; unmatched bases: 3. The germline V gene encodes CDR1 SGDLS and CDR2 YYNGEE. CDR3 protein: CASSAWDRGPGNTIYF. CDR3 nucleotides: TGTGCCAGCAGCGCATGGGACAGGGGGCCTGGAAACACCATATATTTT.

The chain carries TRBV3-1 (or the pseudogene TRBV3-2) and TRBJ2-3; a possible D gene is TRBD1 (8 bases). In germline, CDR1 is LGHDT, CDR2 YNNKEL (reference sequence). Trimming cost V 1 base and J 3 bases, with 20 bases left between them. The CDR3 has 18 residues. The CDR3 sequence is CASSQVPSTGGGTDTQYF. Here the CDR3 DNA reads TGTGCCAGCAGCCAAGTCCCCTCTACAGGGGGGGGTACAGATACGCAGTATTTT.

The rearrangement joins TRBV6-2 or TRBV6-3 to TRBJ2-5, with 11 positions matching TRBD2. The V gene's germline CDR1 is MNHEY and CDR2 SVGEGT. The V gene end was trimmed by 6 bases and the J gene end by 5 bases; junction bases not matched to a gene: 11. This CDR3 has 16 residues. The CDR3 sequence: CASSLIAGGPGETQYF. The CDR3 nucleotides are TGTGCCAGCAGCCTAATAGCGGGGGGGCCGGGGGAGACCCAGTACTTC.

The rearrangement uses TRBV11-3 and TRBJ2-1; 8 nucleotides agree with TRBD2. Germline CDR1 and CDR2: SGHNT and YENEEA. CDR3 length: 14 residues. V lost 1 base to trimming and J lost 9 bases; unmatched junction nucleotides: 5. The CDR3 bases are TGTGCCAGCAGCTTAGCGGGACTAGGTGGTGAGCAGTTCTTC. Amino acid sequence: CASSLAGLGGEQFF.

The rearrangement joins TRBV23-1 to TRBJ2-3; D ambiguous. TRBV23-1 is an ORF, with its function uncertain. This CDR3 spans 16 amino acids. Trimming removed 2 bases from V and 0 bases from J, with 12 bases in between. The CDR3: CASSQSWQVSTDTQYF. The CDR3 nucleotides are TGCGCCAGCAGTCAAAGCTGGCAGGTGAGCACAGATACGCAGTATTTT.

The chain couples TRBV5-1 to TRBJ2-2; maybe TRBD2 (5 bases). Per germline, CDR1 SGHRS and CDR2 YFSETQ. The CDR3 sequence is 14 residues long. V lost 0 bases and J lost 6, with 9 bases in between. In DNA, the CDR3 is TGCGCCAGCAGCTTGGTCGGGGATGCCGGGGAGCTGTTTTTT. Residues: CASSLVGDAGELFF.

The V and J genes are TRBV19 and TRBJ1-5; D perhaps matches TRBD1 (5 bases). Germline-derived CDR1 and CDR2 are LNHDA and SQIVND (reference sequence). V lost 10 bases and J 9 bases, leaving 25 bases between the germline ends. The CDR3 spans 15 residues. The CDR3 bases are TGTGCCACCAGCAGTTCCCTGGGACTCTCGGGGCCCCAGCATTTT. It specifies CATSSSLGLSGPQHF.

This chain connects TRBV27 to TRBJ2-3; a weak D match, TRBD2 (5 bases). Trimming cost V 2 bases and J 8 bases, with 17 bases left between them. CDR1 is MNHEY, CDR2 SMNVEV, per germline (reference sequence). This CDR3 contains 15 residues. The CDR3 protein is CASSLTRDRYRTQYF. The CDR3 region has the DNA TGTGCCAGCAGTTTAACCCGGGATCGGTACCGTACGCAGTATTTT.

V and J are TRBV2 and TRBJ1-4, with a tentative D call TRBD1 (5 bases). The CDR3 extends over 15 amino acids. With 3 bases removed from V and 7 bases from J, the gap between germline ends came to 15 bases. From germline, CDR1 is SNHLY and CDR2 FYNNEI. CDR3 protein: CASSDGTFAGEKLFF. DNA for the CDR3: TGTGCCAGCAGTGATGGGACTTTCGCGGGTGAAAAACTGTTTTTT.

This sequence joins TRBV4-1 and TRBJ1-6; TRBD1 aligns across 9 bases. V was pared by 1 base and J by 0 bases, with 4 bases of the junction left unmatched. This CDR3 comprises 18 residues. CDR1 is MGHRA, CDR2 YSYEKL, per germline. The CDR3 nucleotides read TGCGCCAGCAGCCAAGGGACAGGGGCGAGCTCCTATAATTCACCCCTCCACTTT. This gives the protein CASSQGTGASSYNSPLHF.

This clone was counted a few times. The chain combines TRBV9 with TRBJ2-1; 13 nucleotides match TRBD2. The CDR3 is made up of 17 amino acids. V trimming: 4 bases; J trimming: 6 bases; junction bases outside the gene matches: 10. Germline CDR1 and CDR2: SGDLS and YYNGEE. As DNA, the CDR3 is TGTGCCAGCAGCCTATCCGCCGGGACTAGCGGGATCAATGAGCAGTTCTTC. Amino acid sequence: CASSLSAGTSGINEQFF.

This clone was observed a single time. The V call is TRBV27, the J call TRBJ1-4, with D perhaps TRBD1 (6 bases). The V gene lost 5 bases and the J gene lost 7 bases, with 17 bases spanning the gap. The germline CDR1 and CDR2 sequences are MNHEY and SMNVEV (reference sequence). The CDR3 spans 15 residues. The CDR3 sequence: CASSPGTKVSEKLFF. CDR3 bases: TGTGCCAGCAGTCCCGGGACAAAGGTTTCTGAAAAACTGTTTTTT.

This clone was found a few times. The chain's CDR3 is CASSMARDSDGYTF. The CDR3 nucleotides are TGTGCCAGTAGCATGGCACGGGACAGTGACGGCTACACCTTC. This chain uses TRBV19 with TRBJ1-2; TRBD1 matches at 7 bases. Germline V gene sequence: CDR1 LNHDA, CDR2 SQIVND (reference sequence). This CDR3 region has 14 residues. V trimming: 6 bases; J trimming: 8 bases; junction bases outside the gene matches: 12.

This clone was seen once. V usage is TRBV10-2 and J usage is TRBJ1-5, with 8 positions matching TRBD1. Germline V gives CDR1 WSHSY, CDR2 SAAADI. The CDR3 totals 16 residues. V trimming: 1 base; J trimming: 4 bases; junction bases outside the gene matches: 6. CDR3 amino acids: CASSEWTGRANQPQHF. CDR3 coding DNA: TGCGCCAGCAGTGAGTGGACAGGGCGGGCAAATCAGCCCCAGCATTTT.

The chain recombines TRBV3-1 (or the pseudogene TRBV3-2) with TRBJ1-1; D is unresolved. In germline, CDR1 is LGHDT, CDR2 YNNKEL (reference sequence). This CDR3 has 14 residues. V lost 1 base and J lost 1, with 7 bases in between. CDR3 sequence: CASSQGAANTEAFF. As DNA, the CDR3 is TGTGCCAGCAGCCAAGGGGCAGCGAACACTGAAGCTTTCTTT.

The CDR3 nucleotides are TGTGCCAGCAGTCCTACAGGGACCACCTCCTACGAGCAGTACTTC. This translates into CASSPTGTTSYEQYF. The chain is built from TRBV27 and TRBJ2-7; D may be TRBD1 (6 bases). Looked up from germline, CDR1 is MNHEY and CDR2 is SMNVEV (reference sequence). The ends were cut back, 5 bases at V and 0 bases at J, with 14 bases in the middle. CDR3 length: 15 residues.